This is a list of T cell receptor beta chains from one sample in a study of T-cell memory formation after mild COVID-19. From the 5' RACE reads, TCRdb called clonotypes with MiXCR, one entry per CDR3 protein. The table includes around 440,000 distinct CDR3 sequences, 15% to 20% detected once. The specimen sequenced was PBMCs or a T cell subset sorted from them (not recorded which). Source of these receptors: an adult woman who had mild COVID-19 (a few samples of this study predate the infection). Cell type and time point are not known. CDR3s include the opening cysteine and the closing phenylalanine or tryptophan. D genes are given only for firm matches. Clone size appears in some rows only: once, few, many, or a class for an expanded clone.

cdr3_nt: TGCAGCGTTGTAGATCCTGGGACAGGGCAGACTGAAGCTTTCTTT; cdr3_aa: CSVVDPGTGQTEAFF; clone_size: few; j_call: TRBJ1-1; d_call: TRBD1; v_call: TRBV29-1
cdr3_nt: TGTGCCAGCAGCTTAGTTCTAGCCGGGGAGAAACAGTTCTTC; cdr3_aa: CASSLVLAGEKQFF; clone_size: few; j_call: TRBJ2-1; d_call: NA; v_call: TRBV7-9
cdr3_nt: TGTGCCTGGAGTGTTTCCCGACAGGGGAAGTTCTTC; cdr3_aa: CAWSVSRQGKFF; clone_size: NA; j_call: TRBJ2-1; d_call: TRBD1; v_call: TRBV30
cdr3_nt: TGTGCCAGCAGCTTTTTAGCGTCGAACACCGGGGAGCTGTTTTTT; cdr3_aa: CASSFLASNTGELFF; clone_size: few; j_call: TRBJ2-2; d_call: NA; v_call: TRBV7-6
cdr3_nt: TGCAGTGCTAGAGATGTTCCGCGACTAGCTTCCCCCCCAGATACGCAGTATTTT; cdr3_aa: CSARDVPRLASPPDTQYF; clone_size: few; j_call: TRBJ2-3; d_call: TRBD2; v_call: TRBV20-1
cdr3_nt: TGTGCCAGCAGCCCGAGACAGGGCCCTAATGAAAAACTGTTTTTT; cdr3_aa: CASSPRQGPNEKLFF; clone_size: NA; j_call: TRBJ1-4; d_call: TRBD1; v_call: TRBV7-6
cdr3_nt: TGCAGCGTTGAAGATAACGGAGGGGGCGTTAGCACAGATACGCAGTATTTT; cdr3_aa: CSVEDNGGGVSTDTQYF; clone_size: NA; j_call: TRBJ2-3; d_call: NA; v_call: TRBV29-1
cdr3_nt: TGCAGCGTTGGGGTCAGGGGAGGTGGCTACACCTTC; cdr3_aa: CSVGVRGGGYTF; clone_size: NA; j_call: TRBJ1-2; d_call: NA; v_call: TRBV29-1
cdr3_nt: TGTGCCAGCAGTTACACGACAGATCAAGAGACCCAGTACTTC; cdr3_aa: CASSYTTDQETQYF; clone_size: few; j_call: TRBJ2-5; d_call: NA; v_call: TRBV6-2/TRBV6-3
cdr3_nt: TGCAGTGCTAGAGGACTAGCGGGAGCCGAGCAGTACTTC; cdr3_aa: CSARGLAGAEQYF; clone_size: few; j_call: TRBJ2-7; d_call: TRBD2; v_call: TRBV20-1
cdr3_nt: TGTGCCAGCATACGGGGAAGCATCTACGAGCAGTACTTC; cdr3_aa: CASIRGSIYEQYF; clone_size: few; j_call: TRBJ2-7; d_call: NA; v_call: TRBV25-1
cdr3_nt: TGTGCCAGCAGCCTCAGGGGCCCCTTCCCGAACACTGAAGCTTTCTTT; cdr3_aa: CASSLRGPFPNTEAFF; clone_size: NA; j_call: TRBJ1-1; d_call: NA; v_call: TRBV7-2
cdr3_nt: TGTGCCAGCAGCTCCCCCGAGGATCAGGGGCAAGATGGCTACACCTTC; cdr3_aa: CASSSPEDQGQDGYTF; clone_size: few; j_call: TRBJ1-2; d_call: NA; v_call: TRBV7-9
cdr3_nt: TGTGCCAGTAGTATGTTGGGGACAAACTATGGCTACACCTTC; cdr3_aa: CASSMLGTNYGYTF; clone_size: NA; j_call: TRBJ1-2; d_call: NA; v_call: TRBV19
cdr3_nt: TGCGCCAGCAGACGGACTACTAGTCCCTCCGGGACCCAGTACTTC; cdr3_aa: CASRRTTSPSGTQYF; clone_size: NA; j_call: TRBJ2-5; d_call: NA; v_call: TRBV4-1
cdr3_nt: TGTGCCAGCAGGCGGGACGGGGGAGAGACCCAGTACTTC; cdr3_aa: CASRRDGGETQYF; clone_size: NA; j_call: TRBJ2-5; d_call: NA; v_call: TRBV6-5
cdr3_nt: TGTGCCAGCTCACCAGAAGTCAGGAGCTCCTACGAGCAGTACTTC; cdr3_aa: CASSPEVRSSYEQYF; clone_size: few; j_call: TRBJ2-7; d_call: NA; v_call: TRBV18
cdr3_nt: TGTGCCAGCAGGGGTCGGGGACAGGGCGGCTATGGCTACACCTTC; cdr3_aa: CASRGRGQGGYGYTF; clone_size: few; j_call: TRBJ1-2; d_call: TRBD1; v_call: TRBV2
cdr3_nt: TGTGCCACCAGTGAGAACCGGGACACGGAAGCTTTCTTT; cdr3_aa: CATSENRDTEAFF; clone_size: NA; j_call: TRBJ1-1; d_call: NA; v_call: TRBV24-1
cdr3_nt: TGTGCCAGCAGCCAAATGCGGGACGCTTTCTACGAGCAGTACTTC; cdr3_aa: CASSQMRDAFYEQYF; clone_size: NA; j_call: TRBJ2-7; d_call: NA; v_call: TRBV4-2
cdr3_nt: TGTGCCAGCACCGGGGACTTTGGCTACACCTTC; cdr3_aa: CASTGDFGYTF; clone_size: few; j_call: TRBJ1-2; d_call: NA; v_call: TRBV7-9
cdr3_nt: TGTGCCAGCAGTTACGGCCCCTCTCCAAAGCAGTATTTT; cdr3_aa: CASSYGPSPKQYF; clone_size: NA; j_call: TRBJ2-3; d_call: NA; v_call: TRBV6-2/TRBV6-3
cdr3_nt: TGTGCCAGCAAACCTACGTGGGATGGCGAGCAGTACTTC; cdr3_aa: CASKPTWDGEQYF; clone_size: NA; j_call: TRBJ2-7; d_call: NA; v_call: TRBV6-2/TRBV6-3
cdr3_nt: TGCGCCAGCAGCCAAGAGAGGGTCAGTGAAGCTTTCTTT; cdr3_aa: CASSQERVSEAFF; clone_size: NA; j_call: TRBJ1-1; d_call: NA; v_call: TRBV4-3
cdr3_nt: TGTGCCAGCAGCAGCAGGAACAATCAGCCCCAGCATTTT; cdr3_aa: CASSSRNNQPQHF; clone_size: NA; j_call: TRBJ1-5; d_call: NA; v_call: TRBV6-2/TRBV6-3
cdr3_nt: TGCAGTGCTGGGATAAGGGACACCCGACAAATCCAGCCCCAGCATTTT; cdr3_aa: CSAGIRDTRQIQPQHF; clone_size: few; j_call: TRBJ1-5; d_call: NA; v_call: TRBV20-1
cdr3_nt: TGCAGTGCTCAACACGCCGGGACTACCAGCACAGATACGCAGTATTTT; cdr3_aa: CSAQHAGTTSTDTQYF; clone_size: few; j_call: TRBJ2-3; d_call: TRBD2; v_call: TRBV20-1
cdr3_nt: TGTGCCAGCAGCGTAGCTCTAGAGACAGGGGTTACCGGGGAGCTGTTTTTT; cdr3_aa: CASSVALETGVTGELFF; clone_size: NA; j_call: TRBJ2-2; d_call: TRBD1; v_call: TRBV9
cdr3_nt: TGTGCCATCAGTGATAGGCTAGCGGGAGGCTACGAGCAGTACTTC; cdr3_aa: CAISDRLAGGYEQYF; clone_size: NA; j_call: TRBJ2-7; d_call: TRBD2; v_call: TRBV10-3
cdr3_nt: TGTGCCAGCAGCGCGGGACAGGGTGCCGGGGAGCTGTTTTTT; cdr3_aa: CASSAGQGAGELFF; clone_size: NA; j_call: TRBJ2-2; d_call: TRBD1; v_call: TRBV5-8
cdr3_nt: TGCGCCAGCACCCCACTGGGACAGGAAGAGACCCAGTACTTC; cdr3_aa: CASTPLGQEETQYF; clone_size: NA; j_call: TRBJ2-5; d_call: TRBD1; v_call: TRBV5-1
cdr3_nt: TGTGCCAGCAGGGATTCGGGAGGAGAGCAGTACTTC; cdr3_aa: CASRDSGGEQYF; clone_size: NA; j_call: TRBJ2-7; d_call: TRBD2; v_call: TRBV6-2/TRBV6-3
cdr3_nt: TGCGCCAGCAGCCACCAGGGTGGCGGGGAGCTGTTTTTT; cdr3_aa: CASSHQGGGELFF; clone_size: NA; j_call: TRBJ2-2; d_call: NA; v_call: TRBV4-1
cdr3_nt: TGCGCCAGCAGCTTGGGAGTTCAGGGACTAGCGGGAGAGACCTACGAGCAGTACTTC; cdr3_aa: CASSLGVQGLAGETYEQYF; clone_size: few; j_call: TRBJ2-7; d_call: TRBD2; v_call: TRBV5-1
cdr3_nt: TGTGCCAGCAGTTCTCGGGGAAGCCCTGGAAACACCATATATTTT; cdr3_aa: CASSSRGSPGNTIYF; clone_size: NA; j_call: TRBJ1-3; d_call: NA; v_call: TRBV12-3/TRBV12-4
cdr3_nt: TGTGCCAGTAGTTGGACTAGCGGTAACTACGAGCAGTACTTC; cdr3_aa: CASSWTSGNYEQYF; clone_size: NA; j_call: TRBJ2-7; d_call: TRBD2; v_call: TRBV19
cdr3_nt: TGCAGCACCCGCGGGAATACCGACAGGGGTAACACTGAAGCTTTCTTT; cdr3_aa: CSTRGNTDRGNTEAFF; clone_size: few; j_call: TRBJ1-1; d_call: TRBD1; v_call: TRBV29-1
cdr3_nt: TGTGCCAGCAGCCGCAGCGGGGGGGCCTCCTACAATGAGCAGTTCTTC; cdr3_aa: CASSRSGGASYNEQFF; clone_size: NA; j_call: TRBJ2-1; d_call: TRBD2; v_call: TRBV2
cdr3_nt: TGTGCCAGCCACGAGGCCAGGGTGACTGAAGCTTTCTTT; cdr3_aa: CASHEARVTEAFF; clone_size: few; j_call: TRBJ1-1; d_call: NA; v_call: TRBV6-5
cdr3_nt: TGTGCCAGCAGCCCGGGACAGGGGGTCAACGAGCAGTACTTC; cdr3_aa: CASSPGQGVNEQYF; clone_size: many; j_call: TRBJ2-7; d_call: TRBD1; v_call: TRBV5-6
cdr3_nt: TGTGCCAGCAGTTCCCCGGCTAGCTATACGGTGAGGGCCACAGATACGCAGTATTTT; cdr3_aa: CASSSPASYTVRATDTQYF; clone_size: few; j_call: TRBJ2-3; d_call: NA; v_call: TRBV12-3/TRBV12-4
cdr3_nt: TGTGCCAGCAGCCACCGGAGGACTAGCGGGACCGTTGTACCCGATACGCAGTATTTT; cdr3_aa: CASSHRRTSGTVVPDTQYF; clone_size: few; j_call: TRBJ2-3; d_call: TRBD2; v_call: TRBV3-1
cdr3_nt: TGCAGCGTTGAGGACGGGACAGGGGACTACACAGATACGCAGTATTTT; cdr3_aa: CSVEDGTGDYTDTQYF; clone_size: few; j_call: TRBJ2-3; d_call: TRBD1; v_call: TRBV29-1
cdr3_nt: TGCAGTGCTAGAGAGGGAATCCTACTCAATCAGCCCCAGCATTTT; cdr3_aa: CSAREGILLNQPQHF; clone_size: few; j_call: TRBJ1-5; d_call: NA; v_call: TRBV20-1
cdr3_nt: TGCAGTGCTAGAGAGGGACTAGCGGGGACCCTACGATACACAGATACGCAGTATTTT; cdr3_aa: CSAREGLAGTLRYTDTQYF; clone_size: many; j_call: TRBJ2-3; d_call: TRBD2; v_call: TRBV20-1
cdr3_nt: TGTGCCAGCTCACAGGGTTCGGAAGATACGCAGTATTTT; cdr3_aa: CASSQGSEDTQYF; clone_size: NA; j_call: TRBJ2-3; d_call: NA; v_call: TRBV18
cdr3_nt: TGTGCCAGCAGCCGGGACAGTTTAAATGAAAAACTGTTTTTT; cdr3_aa: CASSRDSLNEKLFF; clone_size: many; j_call: TRBJ1-4; d_call: TRBD1; v_call: TRBV7-6
cdr3_nt: TGCAGTGGCGAGGATAGCGGCACAGATACGCAGTATTTT; cdr3_aa: CSGEDSGTDTQYF; clone_size: few; j_call: TRBJ2-3; d_call: NA; v_call: TRBV20-1
cdr3_nt: TGTGCCAGCAGCCAAGGCCATGGCTACACCTTC; cdr3_aa: CASSQGHGYTF; clone_size: NA; j_call: TRBJ1-2; d_call: NA; v_call: TRBV3-1
cdr3_nt: TGTGCCAGCAGAGAGCGGAGCTCCTACAATGAGCAGTTCTTC; cdr3_aa: CASRERSSYNEQFF; clone_size: NA; j_call: TRBJ2-1; d_call: NA; v_call: TRBV2
cdr3_nt: TGTGCCAGCAGCCAAGGTCAGGGGGGCCGGTTGGAGTATTTT; cdr3_aa: CASSQGQGGRLEYF; clone_size: few; j_call: TRBJ2-3; d_call: NA; v_call: TRBV3-1
cdr3_nt: TGTGCCACCAGTGGTCAGGGCGAGACCCAGTACTTC; cdr3_aa: CATSGQGETQYF; clone_size: NA; j_call: TRBJ2-5; d_call: NA; v_call: TRBV24-1
cdr3_nt: TGTGCCAGCAGACGCCAGCGATTCGTCAATTCACCCCTCCACTTT; cdr3_aa: CASRRQRFVNSPLHF; clone_size: many; j_call: TRBJ1-6; d_call: NA; v_call: TRBV6-5
cdr3_nt: TGTGCCAGTAGTATAGATCAGGGGGGTGAGCAGTTCTTC; cdr3_aa: CASSIDQGGEQFF; clone_size: NA; j_call: TRBJ2-1; d_call: NA; v_call: TRBV19